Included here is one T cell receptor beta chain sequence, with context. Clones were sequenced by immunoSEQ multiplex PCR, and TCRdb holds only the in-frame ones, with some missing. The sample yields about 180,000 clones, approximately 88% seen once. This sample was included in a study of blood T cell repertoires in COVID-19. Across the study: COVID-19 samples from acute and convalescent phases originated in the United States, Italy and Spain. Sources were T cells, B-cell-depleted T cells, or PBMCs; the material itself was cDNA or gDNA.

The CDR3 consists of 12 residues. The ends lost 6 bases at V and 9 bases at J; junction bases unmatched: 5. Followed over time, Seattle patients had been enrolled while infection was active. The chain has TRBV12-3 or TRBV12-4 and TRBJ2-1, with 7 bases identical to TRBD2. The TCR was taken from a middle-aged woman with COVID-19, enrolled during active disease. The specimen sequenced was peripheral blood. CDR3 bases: TGTGCCAGCAGCCTCTGGGGGGGTGAGCAGTTCTTC. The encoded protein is CASSLWGGEQFF.